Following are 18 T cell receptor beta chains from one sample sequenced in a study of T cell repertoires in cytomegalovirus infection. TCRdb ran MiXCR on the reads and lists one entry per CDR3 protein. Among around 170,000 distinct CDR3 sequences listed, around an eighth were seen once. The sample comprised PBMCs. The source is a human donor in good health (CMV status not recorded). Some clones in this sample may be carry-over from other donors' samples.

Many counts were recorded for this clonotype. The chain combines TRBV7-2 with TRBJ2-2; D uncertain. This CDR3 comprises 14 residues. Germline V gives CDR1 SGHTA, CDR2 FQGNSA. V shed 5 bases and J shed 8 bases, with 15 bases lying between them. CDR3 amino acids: CASSLPTIRGELFF. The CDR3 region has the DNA TGTGCCAGCAGCCTTCCCACAATTCGGGGGGAGCTGTTTTTT.

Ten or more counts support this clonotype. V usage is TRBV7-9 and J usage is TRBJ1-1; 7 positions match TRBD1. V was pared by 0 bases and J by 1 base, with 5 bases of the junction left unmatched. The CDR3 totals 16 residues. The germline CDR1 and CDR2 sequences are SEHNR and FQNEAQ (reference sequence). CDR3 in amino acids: CASSLATGRGNTEAFF. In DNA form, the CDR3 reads TGTGCCAGCAGCTTAGCGACAGGGAGAGGGAACACTGAAGCTTTCTTT.

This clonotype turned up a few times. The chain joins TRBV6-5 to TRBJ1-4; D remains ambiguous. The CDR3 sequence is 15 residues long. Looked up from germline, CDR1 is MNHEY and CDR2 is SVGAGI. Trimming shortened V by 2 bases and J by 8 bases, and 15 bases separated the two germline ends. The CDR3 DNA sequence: TGTGCCAGCAGTTACGGTGGGGAGAGGCGCGAAAAACTGTTTTTT. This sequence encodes CASSYGGERREKLFF.

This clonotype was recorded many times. The CDR3 DNA follows: TGTGCCAGCAGTGACGGACTATTTCCCAATGAGCAGTTCTTC. Translated: CASSDGLFPNEQFF. The gene calls are TRBV2 and TRBJ2-1, with TRBD2 as a possible D gene (6 bases). The CDR3 has 14 amino acids. Trimming shortened V by 3 bases and J by 6 bases, and 12 bases separated the two germline ends. Germline CDR1 and CDR2: SNHLY and FYNNEI.

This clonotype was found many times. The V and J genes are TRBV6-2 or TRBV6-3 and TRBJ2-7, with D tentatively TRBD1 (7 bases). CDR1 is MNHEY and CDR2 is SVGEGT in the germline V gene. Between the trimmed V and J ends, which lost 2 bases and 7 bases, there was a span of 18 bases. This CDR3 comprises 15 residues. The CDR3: CASSYAGGTRGEQYF. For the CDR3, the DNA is TGTGCCAGCAGTTACGCGGGCGGGACCAGGGGGGAGCAGTACTTC.

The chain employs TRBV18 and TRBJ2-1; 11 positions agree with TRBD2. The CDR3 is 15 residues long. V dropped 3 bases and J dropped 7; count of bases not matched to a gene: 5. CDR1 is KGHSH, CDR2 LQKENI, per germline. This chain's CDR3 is CASSPLAGGGNEQFF. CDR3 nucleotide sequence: TGTGCCAGCTCACCTCTAGCGGGAGGTGGTAATGAGCAGTTCTTC.

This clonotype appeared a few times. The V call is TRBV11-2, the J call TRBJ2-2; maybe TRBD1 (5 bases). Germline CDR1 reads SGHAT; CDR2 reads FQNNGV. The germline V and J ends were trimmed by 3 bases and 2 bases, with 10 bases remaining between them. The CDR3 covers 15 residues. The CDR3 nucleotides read TGTGCCAGCAGCTTCCCAGGGCCAAACACCGGGGAGCTGTTTTTT. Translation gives CASSFPGPNTGELFF.

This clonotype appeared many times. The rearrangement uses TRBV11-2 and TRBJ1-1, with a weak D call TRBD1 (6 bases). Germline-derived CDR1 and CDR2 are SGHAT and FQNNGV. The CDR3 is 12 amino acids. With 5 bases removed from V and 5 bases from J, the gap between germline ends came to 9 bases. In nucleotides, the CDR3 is TGTGCCAGCAGCGGGGGACAAACTGAAGCTTTCTTT. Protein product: CASSGGQTEAFF.

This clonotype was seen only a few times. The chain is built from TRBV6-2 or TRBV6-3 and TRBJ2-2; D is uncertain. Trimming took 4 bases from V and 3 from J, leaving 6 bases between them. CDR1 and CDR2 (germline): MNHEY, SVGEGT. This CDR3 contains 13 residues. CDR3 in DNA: TGTGCCAGCAGTTTCTTCTACACCGGGGAGCTGTTTTTT. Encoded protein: CASSFFYTGELFF.

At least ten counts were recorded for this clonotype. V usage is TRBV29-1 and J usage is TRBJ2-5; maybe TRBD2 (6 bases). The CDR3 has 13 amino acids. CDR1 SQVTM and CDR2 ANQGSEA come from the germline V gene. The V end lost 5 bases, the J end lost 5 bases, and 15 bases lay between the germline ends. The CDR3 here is CSVYSAGRETQYF. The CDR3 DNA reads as TGCAGCGTTTATAGTGCGGGAAGGGAGACCCAGTACTTC.

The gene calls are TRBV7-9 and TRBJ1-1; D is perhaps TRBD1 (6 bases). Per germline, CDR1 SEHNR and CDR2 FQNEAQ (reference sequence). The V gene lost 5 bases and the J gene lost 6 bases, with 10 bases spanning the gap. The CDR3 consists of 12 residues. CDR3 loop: CASSQTGSEAFF. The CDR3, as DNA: TGTGCCAGCAGCCAGACAGGATCTGAAGCTTTCTTT.

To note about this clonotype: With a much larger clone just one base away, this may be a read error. This chain's CDR3 is CASSLRSCNSPLHF. The CDR3 DNA reads as TGTGCCAGCAGCTTAAGGTCTTGTAATTCACCCCTCCACTTT. The chain couples TRBV7-2 to TRBJ1-6; the D is unclear. Trimming took off 2 bases at V and 6 bases at J, with 8 bases between the two ends. The germline V gene encodes CDR1 SGHTA and CDR2 FQGNSA. The length of the CDR3 is 14 residues.

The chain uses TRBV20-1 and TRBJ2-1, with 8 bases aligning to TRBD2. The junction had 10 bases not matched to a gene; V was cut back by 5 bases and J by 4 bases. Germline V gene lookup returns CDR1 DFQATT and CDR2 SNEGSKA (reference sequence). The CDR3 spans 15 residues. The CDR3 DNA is TGCAGTGCTCCCACGCGGGGGGACAAATACAATGAGCAGTTCTTC. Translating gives CSAPTRGDKYNEQFF.

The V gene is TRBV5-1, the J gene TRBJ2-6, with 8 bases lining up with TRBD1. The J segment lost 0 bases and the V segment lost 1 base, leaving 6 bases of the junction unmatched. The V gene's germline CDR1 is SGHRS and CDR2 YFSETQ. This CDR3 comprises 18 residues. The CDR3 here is CASSLSGTGRSGANVLTF. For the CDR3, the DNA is TGCGCCAGCAGCTTGTCCGGGACAGGACGCTCTGGGGCCAACGTCCTGACTTTC. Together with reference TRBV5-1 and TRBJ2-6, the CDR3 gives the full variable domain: KAGVTQTPRYLIKTRGQQVTLSCSPISGHRSVSWYQQTPGQGLQFLFEYFSETQRNKGNFPGRFSGRQFSNSRSEMNVSTLELGDSALYLCASSLSGTGRSGANVLTFGAGSRLTVL.

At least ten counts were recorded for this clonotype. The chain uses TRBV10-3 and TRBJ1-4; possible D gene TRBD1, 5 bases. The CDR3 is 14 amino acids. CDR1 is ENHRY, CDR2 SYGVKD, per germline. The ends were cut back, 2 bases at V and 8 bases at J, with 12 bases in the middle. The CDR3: CAISEGGAEEKLFF. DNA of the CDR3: TGTGCCATCAGTGAGGGGGGAGCTGAAGAAAAACTGTTTTTT.

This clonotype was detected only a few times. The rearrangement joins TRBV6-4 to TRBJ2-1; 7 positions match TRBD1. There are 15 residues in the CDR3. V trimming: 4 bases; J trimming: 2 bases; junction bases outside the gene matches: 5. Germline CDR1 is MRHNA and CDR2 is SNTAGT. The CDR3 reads CASSVEGTAYNEQFF. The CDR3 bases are TGTGCCAGCAGTGTAGAAGGGACAGCCTACAATGAGCAGTTCTTC.

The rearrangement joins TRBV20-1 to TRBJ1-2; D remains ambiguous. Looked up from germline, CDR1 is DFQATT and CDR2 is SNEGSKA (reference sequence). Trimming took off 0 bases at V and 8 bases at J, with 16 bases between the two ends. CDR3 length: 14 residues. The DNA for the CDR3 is TGCAGTGCTAGAGATCCGAAACTGGAGTGGGGCTACACCTTC. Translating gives CSARDPKLEWGYTF.

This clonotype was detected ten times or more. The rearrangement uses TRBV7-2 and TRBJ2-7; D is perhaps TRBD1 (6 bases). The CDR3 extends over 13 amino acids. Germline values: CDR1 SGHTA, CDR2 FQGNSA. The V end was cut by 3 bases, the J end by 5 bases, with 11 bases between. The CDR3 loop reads CASSLLQGHEQYF. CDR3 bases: TGTGCCAGCAGCTTGTTACAGGGTCACGAGCAGTACTTC.